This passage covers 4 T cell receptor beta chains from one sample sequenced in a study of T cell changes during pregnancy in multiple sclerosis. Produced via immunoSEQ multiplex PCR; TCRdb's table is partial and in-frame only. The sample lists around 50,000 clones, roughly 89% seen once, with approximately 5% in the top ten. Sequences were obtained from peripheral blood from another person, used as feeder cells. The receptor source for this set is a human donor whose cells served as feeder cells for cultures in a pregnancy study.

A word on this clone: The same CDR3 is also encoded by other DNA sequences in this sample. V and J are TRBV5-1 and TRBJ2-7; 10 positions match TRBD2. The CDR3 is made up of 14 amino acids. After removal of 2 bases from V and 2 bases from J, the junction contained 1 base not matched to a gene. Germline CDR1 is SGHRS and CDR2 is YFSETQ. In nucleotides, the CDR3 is TGCGCCAGCAGCTTTACTAGCGGGACCTACGAGCAGTACTTC. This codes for CASSFTSGTYEQYF.

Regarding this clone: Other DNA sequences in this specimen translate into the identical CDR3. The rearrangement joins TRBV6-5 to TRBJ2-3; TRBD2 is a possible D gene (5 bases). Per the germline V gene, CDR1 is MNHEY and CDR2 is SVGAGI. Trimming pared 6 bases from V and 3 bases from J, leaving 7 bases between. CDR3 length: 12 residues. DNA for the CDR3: TGTGCCAGCAGAGGGAGTACAGATACGCAGTATTTT. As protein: CASRGSTDTQYF.

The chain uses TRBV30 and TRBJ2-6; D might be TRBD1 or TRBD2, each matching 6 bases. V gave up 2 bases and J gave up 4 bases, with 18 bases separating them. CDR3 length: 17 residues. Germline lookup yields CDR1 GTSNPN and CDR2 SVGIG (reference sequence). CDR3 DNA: TGTGCCTGGAGTAGCTCCCCGGGGGCGGGCGGGGCCAACGTCCTGACTTTC. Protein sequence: CAWSSSPGAGGANVLTF.

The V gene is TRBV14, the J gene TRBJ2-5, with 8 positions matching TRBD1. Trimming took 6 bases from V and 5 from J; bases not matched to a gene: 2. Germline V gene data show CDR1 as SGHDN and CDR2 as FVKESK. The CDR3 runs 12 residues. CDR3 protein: CASSRDRETQYF. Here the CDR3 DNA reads TGTGCCAGCAGTCGGGACAGGGAGACCCAGTACTTC. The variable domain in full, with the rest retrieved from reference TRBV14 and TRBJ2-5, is EAGVTQFPSHSVIEKGQTVTLRCDPISGHDNLYWYRRVMGKEIKFLLHFVKESKQDESGMPNNRFLAERTGGTYSTLKVQPAELEDSGVYFCASSRDRETQYFGPGTRLLVL.